The 32 T cell receptor beta chains below come from one sample, sequenced in a study of CD8 T cells in Susac syndrome (dated by TCRdb to the late 2010s). Receptor amplification or capture employed the immunoSEQ multiplex PCR assay. RNA was extracted using the RNeasy kit, and about 0.45 to 1 microgram was reverse transcribed with random hexamers. Starting from the raw public reads, TCRdb applied fastp trimming at Q25, assembled clones with MiXCR and retained in-frame beta chains. Each entry is one CDR3 protein sequence, shown with its most common DNA and genes. The sample table contains 250,000 to 350,000 distinct CDR3 sequences; only one count was recorded for approximately 81% of them. Of the sample, 0.095% to 0.14% falls within the top ten clones. The specimen sequenced was CD8+ T cells from PBMCs. Receptors were obtained from a human donor with multiple sclerosis.

This sequence joins TRBV20-1 and TRBJ2-1; TRBD2 matches 7 bases. CDR1 DFQATT and CDR2 SNEGSKA come from the germline V gene (reference sequence). The CDR3 runs to 16 residues. After removal of 3 bases from V and 4 bases from J, the junction contained 12 bases not matched to a gene. This chain's CDR3 is CSARVPSSGLYNEQFF. CDR3 bases: TGCAGTGCTAGGGTCCCTAGTAGCGGGCTTTACAATGAGCAGTTCTTC.

The rearrangement uses TRBV5-4 and TRBJ1-2; no reliable D call. Germline-derived CDR1 and CDR2 are SGHNT and YYREEE (reference sequence). V was trimmed by 4 bases and J by 3 bases, leaving 13 bases between them. The CDR3 contains 14 residues. The CDR3 coding sequence is TGTGCCAGCAGCACTGGACGGGCAGACTATGGCTACACCTTC. Translation gives CASSTGRADYGYTF.

The V call is TRBV9, the J call TRBJ1-2; 8 bases align to TRBD1. The CDR3 sequence is 15 residues long. V was clipped by 2 bases and J by 1 base; unmatched bases: 4. Germline assignment: CDR1 SGDLS and CDR2 YYNGEE. The chain's CDR3 is CASSVGQDLNYGYTF. The CDR3 nucleotides are TGTGCCAGCAGCGTGGGACAGGACCTTAACTATGGCTACACCTTC.

This clonotype was counted a few times. The CDR3 sequence: CASSLTNRGSGANVLTF. CDR3 in DNA: TGTGCCAGCAGCCTTACTAACAGGGGCTCTGGGGCCAACGTCCTGACTTTC. The rearrangement links TRBV5-8 to TRBJ2-6; 7 bases map to TRBD1. The CDR3 is 17 amino acids. In germline, CDR1 is SGHTS, CDR2 YDEGEE. The V and J ends lost 4 bases and 0 bases, in that order; junction bases with no gene match: 7. Combining the CDR3 with reference TRBV5-8 and TRBJ2-6 gives the whole variable domain EAGVTQSPTHLIKTRGQQATLRCSPISGHTSVYWYQQALGLGLQFLLWYDEGEERNRGNFPPRFSGRQFPNYSSELNVNALELEDSALYLCASSLTNRGSGANVLTFGAGSRLTVL.

J is TRBJ1-6 and V is TRBV10-3, with a weak D call TRBD1 (5 bases). Between the trimmed V and J ends, which lost 3 bases and 7 bases, there was a span of 10 bases. Germline loops: CDR1 ENHRY, CDR2 SYGVKD. The length of the CDR3 is 14 residues. Here the CDR3 DNA reads TGTGCCATCAGTGATCGACAGATGAATTCACCCCTCCACTTT. Its translation: CAISDRQMNSPLHF.

This clonotype was seen once. V is TRBV12-3 or TRBV12-4 and J is TRBJ1-1; weak D call: TRBD1 (5 bases). The CDR3 is made up of 15 amino acids. The V and J ends lost 3 bases and 0 bases respectively, with 11 bases between them. CDR3 nucleotides: TGTGCCAGCAGTTTTCTAGACAGATTGAACACTGAAGCTTTCTTT. Translating it yields CASSFLDRLNTEAFF.

The rearrangement joins TRBV15 to TRBJ2-7; D possibly corresponds to TRBD1 (5 bases). Germline V lookup: CDR1 LNHNV, CDR2 YYDKDF (reference sequence). The CDR3 is 12 residues long. V lost 0 bases and J lost 5, with 5 bases in between. The CDR3 region has the DNA TGTGCCACCAGCAGAGACAGGGACGAGCAGTACTTC. Its protein is CATSRDRDEQYF.

The chain uses TRBV4-1 and TRBJ1-1; D is unclear. Germline V lookup: CDR1 MGHRA, CDR2 YSYEKL. The CDR3 covers 13 residues. The V end was cut by 0 bases, the J end by 10 bases, with 12 bases between. In nucleotides, the CDR3 is TGCGCCAGCAGCCAAGATCAGATCCGGGGAGCTTTCTTT. This encodes CASSQDQIRGAFF.

This clonotype was picked up one time. The chain links TRBV2 to TRBJ2-5, with 7 nucleotides matching TRBD1. Germline values: CDR1 SNHLY, CDR2 FYNNEI. Germline trimming cut 6 bases from V and 4 bases from J; bases unmatched to any gene: 11. There are 15 residues in the CDR3. DNA for the CDR3: TGTGCCAGCAGATCGACAGGGAAAGGTCGAGAGACCCAGTACTTC. Translation: CASRSTGKGRETQYF.

This sequence joins TRBV28 and TRBJ1-5; D remains ambiguous. The CDR3 has 15 amino acids. CDR1 is MDHEN, CDR2 SYDVKM, per germline. V was cut by 3 bases and J by 9 bases, with 18 bases left in between. The CDR3 region is CASSFTLGSSWPQHF. The CDR3 coding sequence is TGTGCCAGCAGTTTTACCCTGGGGTCCTCTTGGCCCCAGCATTTT. The full variable domain, completed using reference TRBV28 and TRBJ1-5, is DVKVTQSSRYLVKRTGEKVFLECVQDMDHENMFWYRQDPGLGLRLIYFSYDVKMKEKGDIPEGYSVSREKKERFSLILESASTNQTSMYLCASSFTLGSSWPQHFGDGTRLSIL.

This chain connects TRBV5-5 to TRBJ2-2; unclear D gene. Looked up from germline, CDR1 is SGHKS and CDR2 is YYEKEE (reference sequence). There are 15 residues in the CDR3. The V end was cut by 4 bases, the J end by 5 bases, with 15 bases between. This chain's CDR3 is CASSPRRKGTGELFF. In DNA form, the CDR3 reads TGTGCCAGCAGCCCACGAAGAAAGGGTACCGGGGAGCTGTTTTTT.

In regard to this clonotype: Germline is not matched at one junction end, which may reflect a read error. The rearrangement links TRBV29-1 to TRBJ2-1; TRBD2 aligns across 13 bases. From germline, CDR1 is SQVTM and CDR2 ANQGSEA. The CDR3 totals 17 residues. The CDR3 DNA sequence: TGCAGCGCTGAAGGGACTAGCGGGGTGAGCTCCTACAATGAGCAGTTCTTC. Its translation is CSAEGTSGVSSYNEQFF.

The chain employs TRBV20-1 and TRBJ2-4, with D unclear. Trimming took 3 bases from V and 0 from J, leaving 9 bases between them. This CDR3 spans 14 amino acids. Per germline, CDR1 DFQATT and CDR2 SNEGSKA (reference sequence). CDR3 sequence (DNA): TGCAGTGCTAGTCCAGACTTAGCCAAAAACATTCAGTACTTC. Amino acid sequence: CSASPDLAKNIQYF.

The V and J genes are TRBV7-9 and TRBJ2-1; D may be TRBD2 (6 bases). V was cut by 4 bases and J by 5 bases, with 15 bases left in between. Germline V CDR1 and CDR2: SEHNR, FQNEAQ (reference sequence). The CDR3 totals 15 residues. CDR3 region: CASSSRRELDNEQFF. The CDR3 nucleotides read TGTGCCAGCAGCTCCCGACGGGAGCTAGACAATGAGCAGTTCTTC.

The V call is TRBV6-5, the J call TRBJ2-7; 7 nucleotides align to TRBD2. CDR1 and CDR2 (germline): MNHEY, SVGAGI. This CDR3 has 15 amino acids. Germline trimming cut 2 bases from V and 4 bases from J; bases unmatched to any gene: 8. The CDR3 spells CASSYAAGESYEQYF. The CDR3 DNA reads TGTGCCAGCAGTTACGCGGCGGGAGAAAGTTACGAGCAGTACTTC.

This clonotype was counted a single time. For the CDR3, the DNA is TGTGCCAGCAGTCAAACAACGGGAGTATCCTACAATGAGCAGTTCTTC. Protein product: CASSQTTGVSYNEQFF. The chain is built from TRBV3-1 and TRBJ2-1, with a weak D call TRBD2 (6 bases). The germline CDR1 and CDR2 sequences are LGHDT and YNNKEL (reference sequence). Trimming cost V 6 bases and J 1 base, with 16 bases left between them. The CDR3 consists of 16 residues.

This sequence joins TRBV7-9 and TRBJ2-1; no clear D. The CDR3 runs 13 residues. The V gene lost 2 bases and the J gene lost 10 bases, with 12 bases spanning the gap. CDR1 is SEHNR and CDR2 is FQNEAQ in the germline V gene (reference sequence). CDR3 coding DNA: TGTGCCAGCAGCTTACTACCTGAAGGAGAGCAGTTCTTC. This encodes CASSLLPEGEQFF.

The chain couples TRBV27 to TRBJ2-3; perhaps TRBD2 as D (5 bases). CDR1 is MNHEY and CDR2 is SMNVEV in the germline V gene (reference sequence). With 8 bases removed from V and 6 bases from J, the gap between germline ends came to 15 bases. This CDR3 comprises 13 residues. Written as DNA, the CDR3 is TGTGCCAGCCGGGGTTGGGAAAGGGATACGCAGTATTTT. Translating it yields CASRGWERDTQYF.

This chain connects TRBV25-1 to TRBJ2-7; the D call may be TRBD1 or TRBD2 (5 bases each). V was clipped by 3 bases and J by 4 bases, with 13 bases between them. Germline V gives CDR1 MGHDK, CDR2 SYGVNS. The CDR3 is 14 residues long. CDR3 sequence reads: CASSETGTSYEQYF. CDR3 in DNA: TGTGCCAGCAGTGAGACCGGGACGTCATACGAGCAGTACTTC.

V is TRBV5-1 and J is TRBJ2-7, with a tentative D call TRBD1 (5 bases). Trimming left V 0 bases short and J 5 bases short, with 12 bases between. The CDR3 has 14 amino acids. Germline assignment: CDR1 SGHRS and CDR2 YFSETQ. CDR3 sequence: CASSLVGVGHEQYF. In nucleotides, the CDR3 is TGCGCCAGCAGCTTGGTAGGGGTGGGCCACGAGCAGTACTTC.

The V call is TRBV27, the J call TRBJ2-7; 8 bases fit TRBD2. V was pared by 0 bases and J by 2 bases, with 3 bases of the junction left unmatched. CDR1 is MNHEY and CDR2 is SMNVEV in the germline V gene (reference sequence). This CDR3 has 15 residues. The CDR3 is CASSLSGSGTYEQYF. Here the CDR3 DNA reads TGTGCCAGCAGTTTATCAGGTAGCGGGACCTACGAGCAGTACTTC.

This sequence joins TRBV9 and TRBJ2-3, with TRBD2 identical over 12 bases. This CDR3 spans 17 amino acids. Looked up from germline, CDR1 is SGDLS and CDR2 is YYNGEE. With 3 bases clipped from V and 3 bases from J, the junction kept 8 bases outside the gene matches. CDR3 coding DNA: TGTGCCAGCAGCGACCCTCTAGCGGGAGGGCCAACAGATACGCAGTATTTT. This codes for CASSDPLAGGPTDTQYF.

CDR3 nucleotide sequence: TGCAGTGCCACCCAGGGGGGGGCTGAAGCTTTCTTT. Protein: CSATQGGAEAFF. The V and J genes are TRBV20-1 and TRBJ1-1; 7 nucleotides line up with TRBD1. CDR1 DFQATT and CDR2 SNEGSKA come from the germline V gene (reference sequence). The CDR3 totals 12 residues. V was clipped by 6 bases and J by 6 bases; unmatched bases: 7.

V is TRBV12-5 and J is TRBJ1-3; no firm D call. Germline CDR1 is LGHNT and CDR2 is FRNRAP. The V end was cut by 0 bases, the J end by 6 bases, with 0 bases between. This CDR3 spans 11 amino acids. The CDR3 DNA reads TGTGCTAGTGGTTTGGTAAACACCATATATTTT. Amino acid sequence: CASGLVNTIYF.

For this clonotype: The conserved phenylalanine or tryptophan normally closing the CDR3 is absent here, so this likely arose from a read error. V usage is TRBV27 and J usage is TRBJ1-2; D not certain. The CDR3 is 13 residues long. V dropped 3 bases and J dropped 7 bases, with 12 bases sitting between them. Germline V gene sequence: CDR1 MNHEY, CDR2 SMNVEV (reference sequence). The CDR3 spells CASSFAGSVGYTC. In nucleotides, the CDR3 is TGTGCCAGCAGTTTCGCCGGGAGCGTTGGCTACACCTGC.

This chain links TRBV6-4 with TRBJ2-6; D gene unclear. Germline CDR1 MRHNA, CDR2 SNTAGT. The CDR3 totals 16 residues. Trimming cost V 5 bases and J 0 bases, with 11 bases left between them. Here the CDR3 reads CASSTIPFSGANVLTF. The DNA for the CDR3 is TGTGCCAGCAGTACGATACCTTTCTCTGGGGCCAACGTCCTGACTTTC.

This chain connects TRBV12-3 or TRBV12-4 to TRBJ1-5; unclear D gene. The CDR3 is made up of 16 amino acids. Trimming pared 3 bases from V and 5 bases from J, leaving 17 bases between. DNA for the CDR3: TGTGCCAGCAGTTTCCTCTTACGAGGGCTGGATCAGCCCCAGCATTTT. This translates into CASSFLLRGLDQPQHF.

The chain has TRBV10-3 and TRBJ1-2; 7 bases map to TRBD1. The CDR3 contains 15 residues. Germline V gives CDR1 ENHRY, CDR2 SYGVKD. V shed 6 bases, J shed 8 bases, and the junction held 15 bases outside the gene matches. The CDR3 sequence: CAIRGPGGPLEGYTF. CDR3 sequence (DNA): TGTGCCATCAGGGGCCCAGGGGGACCCTTGGAGGGCTACACCTTC.

V usage is TRBV2 and J usage is TRBJ2-7, with D perhaps assigned TRBD1 or TRBD2 (5 bases each). Germline CDR1 is SNHLY and CDR2 is FYNNEI. The CDR3 contains 12 residues. Between the trimmed V and J ends, which lost 8 bases and 6 bases, there was a span of 14 bases. The chain's CDR3 is CASGDQRGEQYF. DNA for the CDR3: TGTGCCAGCGGGGACCAAAGGGGCGAGCAGTACTTC.

This clonotype was recorded only once. This chain links TRBV10-3 with TRBJ1-6; D ambiguous. The V gene lost 3 bases and the J gene lost 14 bases, with 11 bases spanning the gap. This CDR3 spans 12 amino acids. CDR1 ENHRY and CDR2 SYGVKD come from the germline V gene. CDR3 region: CAISETASTLHF. CDR3 DNA: TGTGCCATCAGTGAAACGGCCTCCACCCTCCACTTT.

This clonotype has only a few counts. The J gene is TRBJ1-4, the V gene TRBV7-9, with D hard to call. Per the germline V gene, CDR1 is SEHNR and CDR2 is FQNEAQ (reference sequence). The V end was cut by 3 bases, the J end by 5 bases, with 4 bases between. CDR3 length: 12 residues. The CDR3 is CASSFGNEKLFF. The CDR3 DNA sequence: TGTGCCAGCAGCTTTGGAAATGAAAAACTGTTTTTT.

V gene TRBV12-3 or TRBV12-4 combines with J gene TRBJ2-7, with D uncertain. The V gene lost 1 base and the J gene lost 6 bases, with 13 bases spanning the gap. The CDR3 runs to 14 residues. CDR3 sequence: CASSLVSPASEQYF. The DNA for the CDR3 is TGTGCCAGCAGTTTAGTTTCTCCGGCTTCCGAGCAGTACTTC.